This entry lists 25 T cell receptor beta chains sequenced from one sample in a study of cytomegalovirus exposure and HLA in healthy donors. Use of 60 Vbeta and 13 Jbeta primers characterized the PCR. This table comes from immunoSEQ multiplex PCR, and its TCRdb copy is limited to in-frame clones, with some not included. This sample has fewer than 200,000 clones, with over 70% found just once. Sequenced input: PBMCs. The receptors were sampled from a woman under 40 in good health and CMV-seronegative.

The chain carries TRBV9 and TRBJ2-7; D unclear. Trimming stripped 0 bases from V and 3 bases from J, with 10 bases between. This CDR3 spans 14 amino acids. Germline lookup yields CDR1 SGDLS and CDR2 YYNGEE. CDR3 nucleotides: TGTGCCAGCAGCGTAGAGGAGAGCAACTACGAGCAGTACTTC. Protein product: CASSVEESNYEQYF.

V is TRBV7-9 and J is TRBJ2-3; 13 bases agree with TRBD2. Germline CDR1 and CDR2: SEHNR and FQNEAQ (reference sequence). Trimming at V came to 5 bases and at J to 6 bases, leaving 8 bases not matched to a gene. The CDR3 loop spans 16 amino acids. DNA of the CDR3: TGTGCCAGCAGCCCTCGACTAGCGGGGGGCCCCGATACGCAGTATTTT. It yields the protein CASSPRLAGGPDTQYF.

V usage is TRBV28 and J usage is TRBJ1-6, with TRBD1 matching 9 bases. CDR1 and CDR2 from the germline V gene are MDHEN and SYDVKM. Trimming took 4 bases from V and 6 from J; bases not matched to a gene: 7. This CDR3 has 16 amino acids. The chain's CDR3 is CASSSVGDRVNSPLHF. CDR3 in DNA: TGTGCCAGCAGTTCAGTGGGGGACAGGGTTAATTCACCCCTCCACTTT.

CDR3 sequence reads: CASSQTCSETQYF. In DNA form, the CDR3 reads TGCGCCAGCAGTCAAACATGTTCGGAGACCCAGTACTTC. This chain connects TRBV23-1 to TRBJ2-5; D ambiguous. TRBV23-1 qualifies as an ORF whose function is uncertain. V was trimmed by 2 bases and J by 5 bases, leaving 9 bases between them. This CDR3 has 13 residues.

The chain joins TRBV5-1 to TRBJ2-1; TRBD2 matches at 7 bases. This CDR3 has 14 amino acids. The V segment lost 4 bases and the J segment 6 bases; nucleotides outside the gene matches: 7. Germline V gene data show CDR1 as SGHRS and CDR2 as YFSETQ. In DNA, the CDR3 is TGCGCCAGCAGCCTTGGGTGGGGGGGCAATGAGCAGTTCTTC. It yields the protein CASSLGWGGNEQFF.

Worth noting for this clone: Mismatch with germline at one junction end may stem from a read error. This rearrangement joins TRBV7-7 to TRBJ2-2; D unresolved. Germline assignment: CDR1 SSHAT and CDR2 FNYEAQ (reference sequence). The CDR3 runs to 14 residues. The CDR3 DNA reads TGTGCTAGCAAAAGCCCGGGGAACACCGGGGAGCTGTTTTTT. This encodes CASKSPGNTGELFF.

The genes are TRBV25-1 and TRBJ1-6; a weak D match, TRBD1 (5 bases). Trimming removed 1 base at V and 4 bases at J, with 8 bases between. The length of the CDR3 is 15 residues. CDR1 is MGHDK and CDR2 is SYGVNS in the germline V gene. The CDR3 DNA sequence: TGTGCCAGCAGTGAATCGGCAGGGTATAATTCACCCCTCCACTTT. It specifies CASSESAGYNSPLHF.

This clone was picked up a small number of times. This sequence joins TRBV6-5 and TRBJ1-1; TRBD1 is a possible D gene (5 bases). Between the trimmed V and J ends, which lost 6 bases and 2 bases, there was a span of 10 bases. The V gene's germline CDR1 is MNHEY and CDR2 SVGAGI. This CDR3 comprises 13 residues. The CDR3 DNA sequence: TGTGCCAGCAGATCTCAGGGAAACACTGAAGCTTTCTTT. Residues: CASRSQGNTEAFF.

Concerning this clone itself: The sample carries other DNA sequences with the same CDR3. This sequence joins TRBV29-1 and TRBJ2-2; the D gene is possibly TRBD1 (5 bases). V lost 6 bases and J lost 2, with 7 bases in between. The germline V gene has CDR1 SQVTM and CDR2 ANQGSEA. CDR3 length: 12 residues. The CDR3 protein is CSVGQNTGELFF. The DNA for the CDR3 is TGCAGCGTCGGACAAAACACCGGGGAGCTGTTTTTT.

This chain connects TRBV5-1 to TRBJ2-7; perhaps TRBD2 as D (6 bases). Germline loops: CDR1 SGHRS, CDR2 YFSETQ. V was trimmed by 0 bases and J by 0 bases, leaving 7 bases between them. The CDR3 runs 14 residues. The CDR3 sequence: CASSLVEGSYEQYF. CDR3 in DNA: TGCGCCAGCAGCTTGGTGGAGGGCTCCTACGAGCAGTACTTC.

V usage is TRBV28 and J usage is TRBJ2-2; tentatively, D is TRBD2 (6 bases). The germline V and J ends were trimmed by 9 bases and 3 bases, with 14 bases remaining between them. The CDR3 covers 14 residues. The germline V gene has CDR1 MDHEN and CDR2 SYDVKM. The CDR3 DNA sequence: TGTGCCAGTTGCTGGGGCGGGGACACCGGGGAGCTGTTTTTT. Translating it yields CASCWGGDTGELFF.

The chain employs TRBV4-3 and TRBJ1-3; the match to TRBD1 covers 8 bases. The trim removed 3 bases at V and 3 bases at J, leaving 4 bases unmatched. The CDR3 is made up of 15 amino acids. Germline V gene sequence: CDR1 LGHNA, CDR2 YSLEER. CDR3 loop: CASSQSTGVGNTIYF. CDR3 coding DNA: TGCGCCAGCAGCCAGTCGACAGGGGTTGGAAACACCATATATTTT.

V and J are TRBV28 and TRBJ2-5, with 9 bases fitting TRBD2. This CDR3 is built from 15 residues. The trim removed 3 bases at V and 4 bases at J, leaving 6 bases unmatched. Per the germline V gene, CDR1 is MDHEN and CDR2 is SYDVKM. The CDR3: CASSLVSGGGETQYF. CDR3 bases: TGTGCCAGCAGTTTGGTTAGCGGGGGTGGAGAGACCCAGTACTTC.

The chain carries TRBV5-6 and TRBJ1-2; D gene uncertain. Between the trimmed V and J ends, which lost 4 bases and 5 bases, there was a span of 15 bases. The length of the CDR3 is 14 residues. Germline CDR1 SGHDT, CDR2 YYEEEE. The CDR3 loop reads CASSDRWARYGYTF. The CDR3 DNA follows: TGTGCCAGCAGCGACCGGTGGGCCCGATATGGCTACACCTTC.

This clone was observed a handful of times. The V and J genes are TRBV13 and TRBJ2-7, with TRBD2 matching 12 bases. Trimming at V came to 6 bases and at J to 2 bases, leaving 2 bases not matched to a gene. The CDR3 has 14 residues. The germline gives CDR1 PRHDT, CDR2 FYEKMQ (reference sequence). CDR3 loop: CASRASGRAYEQYF. The CDR3 DNA reads as TGTGCCAGCAGGGCTAGCGGGAGGGCCTACGAGCAGTACTTC.

The CDR3 coding sequence is TGTGCCAGCAGCCCCGGACTGACGAGTTCGAACACCGGGGAGCTGTTTTTT. Amino acid sequence: CASSPGLTSSNTGELFF. The chain couples TRBV7-2 to TRBJ2-2; tentative D call: TRBD2 (5 bases). CDR1 and CDR2 from the germline V gene are SGHTA and FQGNSA. The CDR3 is made up of 17 amino acids. Trimming took 5 bases from V and 0 from J, leaving 16 bases between them. Full variable domain (outside the CDR3, taken from reference TRBV7-2 and TRBJ2-2): GAGVSQSPSNKVTEKGKDVELRCDPISGHTALYWYRQSLGQGLEFLIYFQGNSAPDKSGLPSDRFSAERTGGSVSTLTIQRTQQEDSAVYLCASSPGLTSSNTGELFFGEGSRLTVL.

The CDR3 protein is CASGGRGANVLTF. DNA for the CDR3: TGTGCCAGCGGAGGGAGAGGGGCCAACGTCCTGACTTTC. The chain joins TRBV27 to TRBJ2-6; tentative D call: TRBD2 (6 bases). Germline assignment: CDR1 MNHEY and CDR2 SMNVEV (reference sequence). The CDR3 consists of 13 residues. Trimming pared 8 bases from V and 4 bases from J, leaving 9 bases between.

V is TRBV7-2 and J is TRBJ2-7; 10 nucleotides agree with TRBD2. Looked up from germline, CDR1 is SGHTA and CDR2 is FQGNSA. V was pared by 3 bases and J by 6 bases, with 8 bases of the junction left unmatched. The CDR3 is 15 amino acids. As DNA, the CDR3 is TGTGCCAGCAGCTTGTCAGCGGGGGGGCCGGGCGAGCAGTACTTC. Translating gives CASSLSAGGPGEQYF. The variable domain in full, completed from reference TRBV7-2 and TRBJ2-7, reads GAGVSQSPSNKVTEKGKDVELRCDPISGHTALYWYRQSLGQGLEFLIYFQGNSAPDKSGLPSDRFSAERTGGSVSTLTIQRTQQEDSAVYLCASSLSAGGPGEQYFGPGTRLTVT.

The V gene is TRBV29-1, the J gene TRBJ1-2; D is perhaps TRBD1 (6 bases). This CDR3 contains 18 residues. Germline assignment: CDR1 SQVTM and CDR2 ANQGSEA. Between the trimmed V and J ends, which lost 4 bases and 0 bases, there was a span of 24 bases. The CDR3 coding sequence is TGCAGCGTTGTTCCATGGCCGCTACAGGGCCCAGCTAACTATGGCTACACCTTC. This sequence encodes CSVVPWPLQGPANYGYTF.

This chain links TRBV28 with TRBJ2-1, with 7 bases matching TRBD1. Germline V gives CDR1 MDHEN, CDR2 SYDVKM. After removal of 4 bases from V and 8 bases from J, the junction contained 14 bases not matched to a gene. The CDR3 spans 16 residues. The CDR3 is CASSSSTRQGRDEQFF. The CDR3 region has the DNA TGTGCCAGCAGTTCCTCAACTCGACAGGGTAGGGATGAGCAGTTCTTC.

This clone was seen a single time. V and J are TRBV28 and TRBJ2-5, with 7 positions matching TRBD1. V gave up 5 bases and J gave up 1 base; unmatched junction bases: 10. This CDR3 comprises 16 residues. Germline CDR1 MDHEN, CDR2 SYDVKM. CDR3 nucleotide sequence: TGTGCCAGCAGTATCGGGACAGATTTTGCCCAAGAGACCCAGTACTTC. It encodes CASSIGTDFAQETQYF.

As concerns this clone: One junction end does not reproduce the germline sequence, and a read error may be involved. The V call is TRBV6-6, the J call TRBJ1-5, with 8 bases identical to TRBD1. The CDR3 consists of 12 residues. CDR1 is MNHNY and CDR2 is SVGAGI in the germline V gene (reference sequence). The CDR3 is CASSSLGDRPGF. The DNA of the CDR3 is TGTGCCAGCAGTTCTTTGGGGGACAGGCCCGGGTTT.

This clone has a single count. The rearrangement joins TRBV4-1 to TRBJ2-7; TRBD2 aligns across 10 bases. CDR1 and CDR2 (germline): MGHRA, YSYEKL. The CDR3 consists of 16 residues. V was pared by 0 bases and J by 4 bases, with 6 bases of the junction left unmatched. The CDR3 DNA follows: TGCGCCAGCAGCCAAGAAGCGGGAGGGCCCTTGTACGAGCAGTACTTC. Residues: CASSQEAGGPLYEQYF.

The rearrangement joins TRBV7-2 to TRBJ2-7; TRBD2 agrees at 9 bases. The CDR3 is made up of 16 amino acids. Germline-derived CDR1 and CDR2 are SGHTA and FQGNSA. V lost 5 bases and J lost 2; bases outside the gene matches: 10. The CDR3 spells CASSPSRASGTYEQYF. CDR3 nucleotides: TGTGCCAGCAGCCCGAGTCGGGCTAGCGGGACCTACGAGCAGTACTTC.

The chain is built from TRBV7-8 and TRBJ2-2; no firm D call. This CDR3 is built from 15 residues. Germline V lookup: CDR1 SGHVS, CDR2 FQNEAQ. V lost 1 base, J lost 1 base, and 7 bases lay in between. The CDR3 coding sequence is TGTGCCAGCAGCTTAGGTTCGCGGAACACCGGGGAGCTGTTTTTT. This gives the protein CASSLGSRNTGELFF.